One sample yielded the 25 T cell receptor beta chains listed below, sequenced in a study of blood T cell repertoires in COVID-19. Assay: immunoSEQ multiplex PCR; the TCRdb copy retains only in-frame clones and omits some. The sample carries under 300,000 clones, approximately 84% recorded once. Material: peripheral blood. Receptor source: a human donor with COVID-19, enrolled during active disease. The donor label of this sample is uncertain.

The V call is TRBV7-2, the J call TRBJ2-3; 12 bases align to TRBD2. In germline, CDR1 is SGHTA, CDR2 FQGNSA. Trimming cost V 1 base and J 4 bases; bases outside gene matches: 3. The CDR3 runs 16 residues. CDR3: CASSLVPSGRADTQYF. In DNA, the CDR3 is TGTGCCAGCAGCTTAGTTCCTAGCGGGAGGGCAGATACGCAGTATTTT.

The chain joins TRBV19 to TRBJ2-4; 13 nucleotides line up with TRBD2. The germline CDR1 and CDR2 sequences are LNHDA and SQIVND (reference sequence). The CDR3 covers 16 residues. With 4 bases clipped from V and 7 bases from J, the junction kept 7 bases outside the gene matches. The CDR3 DNA follows: TGTGCCAGTAGTAAACCACTAGCGGGAGGGCCGAACATTCAGTACTTC. Encoded protein: CASSKPLAGGPNIQYF.

The gene calls are TRBV6-5 and TRBJ2-7, with TRBD1 identical over 9 bases. Germline loops: CDR1 MNHEY, CDR2 SVGAGI. J was trimmed by 1 base and V by 6 bases; bases with no gene match: 7. The CDR3 extends over 15 amino acids. CDR3 sequence reads: CASSSQGAGSYEQYF. CDR3 sequence (DNA): TGTGCCAGCAGCTCACAGGGGGCCGGGTCCTACGAGCAGTACTTC.

This clone has only one observation. The chain is built from TRBV28 and TRBJ2-7, with D uncertain. Germline assignment: CDR1 MDHEN and CDR2 SYDVKM. The CDR3 sequence is 11 residues long. V gave up 3 bases and J gave up 5 bases, with 5 bases separating them. CDR3 sequence reads: CASSFTNEQYF. Written as DNA, the CDR3 is TGTGCCAGCAGTTTTACTAACGAGCAGTACTTC.

V usage is TRBV5-6 and J usage is TRBJ2-3; 8 nucleotides match TRBD1. This CDR3 is 16 amino acids long. Trimming at V came to 1 base and at J to 2 bases, leaving 6 bases not matched to a gene. The germline V gene encodes CDR1 SGHDT and CDR2 YYEEEE. CDR3 protein: CASSLSWDRITDTQYF. DNA for the CDR3: TGTGCCAGCAGCTTGTCCTGGGACAGGATCACAGATACGCAGTATTTT.

The chain is built from TRBV7-2 and TRBJ1-6; 9 nucleotides align to TRBD1. With 2 bases clipped from V and 5 bases from J, the junction kept 4 bases outside the gene matches. The germline V gene encodes CDR1 SGHTA and CDR2 FQGNSA. The CDR3 consists of 16 residues. CDR3 sequence reads: CASSLMGQGNNSPLHF. In nucleotides, the CDR3 is TGTGCCAGCAGCTTAATGGGACAGGGAAATAATTCACCCCTCCACTTT.

The chain combines TRBV4-2 with TRBJ2-7, with D possibly matching TRBD2 (6 bases). V was clipped by 3 bases and J by 7 bases, with 22 bases between them. Germline-derived CDR1 and CDR2 are LGHNA and YNFKEQ. This CDR3 contains 16 residues. CDR3 in DNA: TGTGCCAGCAGCCATCACATAGCGGCCCCCGATGGGGAGCAGTACTTC. It yields the protein CASSHHIAAPDGEQYF.

The chain is built from TRBV28 and TRBJ1-2; 9 nucleotides align to TRBD1. V lost 5 bases to trimming and J lost 7 bases; unmatched junction nucleotides: 5. CDR1 and CDR2 (germline): MDHEN, SYDVKM. This CDR3 has 13 amino acids. The CDR3 bases are TGTGCCAGCAGTGCGGGACAGGGTGGTGGCTACACCTTC. It is translated as CASSAGQGGGYTF.

The chain has TRBV9 and TRBJ2-3; D is unresolved. Between the trimmed V and J ends, which lost 3 bases and 2 bases, there was a span of 4 bases. The CDR3 runs to 12 residues. Per the germline V gene, CDR1 is SGDLS and CDR2 is YYNGEE. The CDR3 protein is CASSASTDTQYF. The CDR3 DNA reads TGTGCCAGCAGCGCCTCCACAGATACGCAGTATTTT.

This clone has a handful of counts. The CDR3 loop is CASSLVGGNSPLHF. CDR3 nucleotides: TGTGCCAGCAGCTTAGTGGGGGGGAATTCACCCCTCCACTTT. The chain joins TRBV7-3 to TRBJ1-6; the D gene is possibly TRBD1 (5 bases). The CDR3 loop spans 14 amino acids. V lost 2 bases and J 7 bases, leaving 9 bases between the germline ends. Germline V gene data show CDR1 as SGHTA and CDR2 as FQGTGA.

The chain combines TRBV27 with TRBJ2-2; 11 positions match TRBD1. The CDR3 sequence is 16 residues long. V was clipped by 6 bases and J by 4 bases; unmatched bases: 7. The germline V gene has CDR1 MNHEY and CDR2 SMNVEV (reference sequence). CDR3 residues: CASSGTGGYITGELFF. The CDR3 DNA is TGTGCCAGCAGCGGGACAGGGGGTTACATCACCGGGGAGCTGTTTTTT.

V gene TRBV5-1 combines with J gene TRBJ2-5, with D tentatively TRBD2 (5 bases). V shed 4 bases and J shed 2 bases, with 18 bases lying between them. The CDR3 extends over 16 amino acids. Germline V lookup: CDR1 SGHRS, CDR2 YFSETQ. The CDR3 DNA is TGCGCCAGCAGCCGCCGCCTGGCTAGCAGTCAAGAGACCCAGTACTTC. This gives the protein CASSRRLASSQETQYF.

Comments on this clone: The junction departs from the called germline gene at one end, perhaps through a read error. This sequence joins TRBV7-7 and TRBJ1-6; 8 bases fit TRBD1. The CDR3 is 18 amino acids. Looked up from germline, CDR1 is SSHAT and CDR2 is FNYEAQ (reference sequence). This chain's CDR3 is CASSYRTGKKLHNSPLHF. In DNA, the CDR3 is TGTGCTAGCAGCTACCGGACAGGGAAGAAGCTTCATAATTCACCCCTCCACTTT.

This clone was observed once. The rearrangement uses TRBV4-1 and TRBJ2-3; tentative D call: TRBD2 (6 bases). Germline CDR1 reads MGHRA; CDR2 reads YSYEKL. The V end was cut by 1 base, the J end by 0 bases, with 14 bases between. The CDR3 covers 17 residues. The DNA of the CDR3 is TGCGCCAGCAGCCAAGCAATGGGCGGGGCTAGCACAGATACGCAGTATTTT. It encodes CASSQAMGGASTDTQYF.

This clone was seen a single time. The chain has TRBV10-3 and TRBJ1-4; TRBD1 agrees at 8 bases. V trimming: 2 bases; J trimming: 4 bases; junction bases outside the gene matches: 0. Germline-derived CDR1 and CDR2 are ENHRY and SYGVKD. This CDR3 region has 14 residues. The CDR3 DNA reads as TGTGCCATCAGTGAGGGACAGGGTAATGAAAAACTGTTTTTT. Encoded protein: CAISEGQGNEKLFF.

The V call is TRBV5-1, the J call TRBJ2-1, with 10 nucleotides matching TRBD2. CDR1 and CDR2 (germline): SGHRS, YFSETQ. The CDR3 covers 15 residues. V lost 1 base and J lost 5; bases outside the gene matches: 3. CDR3 DNA sequence: TGCGCCAGCAGCTTGATTAGCGGGAGGAACAATGAGCAGTTCTTC. Amino acid sequence: CASSLISGRNNEQFF.

V gene TRBV19 combines with J gene TRBJ1-4; no definite D call. The germline V and J ends were trimmed by 6 bases and 0 bases, with 14 bases remaining between them. CDR1 is LNHDA, CDR2 SQIVND, per germline (reference sequence). The CDR3 runs 16 residues. The CDR3: CASRRNTGTTNEKLFF. CDR3 DNA: TGTGCCAGTAGACGGAATACGGGTACAACTAATGAAAAACTGTTTTTT.

The V gene is TRBV28, the J gene TRBJ2-5, with 11 bases matching TRBD2. The germline V gene encodes CDR1 MDHEN and CDR2 SYDVKM. Trimming took 6 bases from V and 3 from J; bases not matched to a gene: 15. The CDR3 has 18 amino acids. For the CDR3, the DNA is TGTGCCAGCAGGCCTACCGGGACTAGCGGCATACTAGAAGAGACCCAGTACTTC. The encoded protein is CASRPTGTSGILEETQYF.

The chain combines TRBV9 with TRBJ2-3, with D unclear. There are 16 residues in the CDR3. V lost 0 bases, J lost 2 bases, and 13 bases lay in between. Germline CDR1 is SGDLS and CDR2 is YYNGEE. The chain's CDR3 is CASSVDRVLNTDTQYF. As DNA, the CDR3 is TGTGCCAGCAGCGTAGACCGGGTTCTAAACACAGATACGCAGTATTTT.

This clone was picked up a small number of times. The chain links TRBV2 to TRBJ2-5, with 9 bases that match TRBD2. J lost 2 bases, V lost 4 bases, and 5 bases had no gene match. The CDR3 spans 15 residues. Germline V gives CDR1 SNHLY, CDR2 FYNNEI. CDR3 DNA: TGTGCCAGCAGTGCCATGCTAGCGGGACAAGAGACCCAGTACTTC. Protein: CASSAMLAGQETQYF. Full variable domain (outside the CDR3, taken from reference TRBV2 and TRBJ2-5): EPEVTQTPSHQVTQMGQEVILRCVPISNHLYFYWYRQILGQKVEFLVSFYNNEISEKSEIFDDQFSVERPDGSNFTLKIRSTKLEDSAMYFCASSAMLAGQETQYFGPGTRLLVL.

The J gene is TRBJ1-5, the V gene TRBV7-9; no firm D call. V lost 1 base, J lost 2 bases, and 9 bases lay in between. The CDR3 length is 15 residues. Germline loops: CDR1 SEHNR, CDR2 FQNEAQ (reference sequence). The CDR3 bases are TGTGCCAGCAGCTTAGGCCAGGCAGGCAATCAGCCCCAGCATTTT. This translates into CASSLGQAGNQPQHF. The variable domain in full, with the rest retrieved from reference TRBV7-9 and TRBJ1-5, is DTGVSQNPRHKITKRGQNVTFRCDPISEHNRLYWYRQTLGQGPEFLTYFQNEAQLEKSRLLSDRFSAERPKGSFSTLEIQRTEQGDSAMYLCASSLGQAGNQPQHFGDGTRLSIL.

The chain uses TRBV28 and TRBJ1-2; 8 nucleotides align to TRBD1. Germline lookup yields CDR1 MDHEN and CDR2 SYDVKM. With 3 bases clipped from V and 4 bases from J, the junction kept 4 bases outside the gene matches. This CDR3 is built from 14 residues. The CDR3 coding sequence is TGTGCCAGCAGTTTTACAGGGGGAGTCTATGGCTACACCTTC. Translating it yields CASSFTGGVYGYTF.

Turning to this clone: The identical CDR3 is also encoded by other nucleotide sequences in the sample. The chain employs TRBV12-3 or TRBV12-4 and TRBJ1-1; 7 nucleotides match TRBD1. This CDR3 comprises 13 residues. The V segment lost 5 bases and the J segment 5 bases; nucleotides outside the gene matches: 5. The CDR3 loop reads CASSLATGTEAFF. CDR3 coding DNA: TGTGCCAGCAGTCTGGCGACAGGGACTGAAGCTTTCTTT.

CDR3 nucleotides: TGTGCCACCAGCAGACCCCCTCATCCGGGGGAAAAACTGTTTTTT. Its protein is CATSRPPHPGEKLFF. The chain carries TRBV15 and TRBJ1-4; D gene ambiguous. Trimming removed 2 bases from V and 8 bases from J, with 15 bases in between. The V gene's germline CDR1 is LNHNV and CDR2 YYDKDF (reference sequence). The CDR3 totals 15 residues.

The chain joins TRBV29-1 to TRBJ1-2; D gene unclear. The CDR3 runs to 13 residues. V lost 6 bases and J lost 3, with 14 bases in between. The germline V gene encodes CDR1 SQVTM and CDR2 ANQGSEA. Written as DNA, the CDR3 is TGCAGCGTGGGAGACGAGCGGGACTATGGCTACACCTTC. It encodes CSVGDERDYGYTF.